The 15 T cell receptor beta chains in this list originate from one sample, sequenced in a study of blood T cell repertoires in COVID-19. The method was immunoSEQ multiplex PCR; TCRdb's version includes in-frame clones alone and lacks a portion of them. The sample yields some 370,000 clones, around 83% seen once. The sequencing sample was made of PBMCs or T cells enriched from blood (not recorded which). All receptors come from a woman aged 50 to 60 who had recovered from COVID-19.

This CDR3 reads CASSQDPRDSNSPLHF. The CDR3 DNA reads as TGTGCCAGCAGCCAAGACCCTCGGGACAGTAATTCACCCCTCCACTTT. The chain combines TRBV4-2 with TRBJ1-6; 7 nucleotides line up with TRBD1. Trimming at V came to 0 bases and at J to 6 bases, leaving 5 bases not matched to a gene. Germline V gives CDR1 LGHNA, CDR2 YNFKEQ. This CDR3 comprises 16 residues.

The chain employs TRBV6-2 or TRBV6-3 and TRBJ1-1; D unresolved. The CDR3 runs 16 residues. Germline V gene data show CDR1 as MNHEY and CDR2 as SVGEGT. The V end was cut by 2 bases, the J end by 1 base, with 14 bases between. The CDR3 coding sequence is TGTGCCAGCAGTTACGCTTTCATCCTAGGGAACACTGAAGCTTTCTTT. Translation gives CASSYAFILGNTEAFF.

This clone has only one observation. The gene calls are TRBV29-1 and TRBJ1-1; D unclear. The CDR3 totals 11 residues. V dropped 4 bases and J dropped 8 bases, with 11 bases sitting between them. Looked up from germline, CDR1 is SQVTM and CDR2 is ANQGSEA. The CDR3 spells CSVGFNREAFF. CDR3 nucleotide sequence: TGCAGCGTTGGGTTCAACCGGGAAGCTTTCTTT.

The rearrangement links TRBV18 to TRBJ1-2; D is uncertain. Per the germline V gene, CDR1 is KGHSH and CDR2 is LQKENI. V lost 2 bases to trimming and J lost 3 bases, with 7 bases between them. This CDR3 contains 13 residues. Here the CDR3 reads CASSPEEYYGYTF. Written as DNA, the CDR3 is TGTGCCAGCTCACCAGAAGAGTACTATGGCTACACCTTC. The entire variable domain, with the rest obtained from reference TRBV18 and TRBJ1-2, is as follows: NAGVMQNPRHLVRRRGQEARLRCSPMKGHSHVYWYRQLPEEGLKFMVYLQKENIIDESGMPKERFSAEFPKEGPSILRIQQVVRGDSAAYFCASSPEEYYGYTFGSGTRLTVV.

This chain connects TRBV9 to TRBJ1-1; D remains unclear. Between the trimmed V and J ends, which lost 4 bases and 0 bases, there was a span of 13 bases. The CDR3 consists of 15 residues. The germline V gene encodes CDR1 SGDLS and CDR2 YYNGEE. CDR3: CASSPRSGMNTEAFF. CDR3 sequence (DNA): TGTGCCAGCAGCCCCAGGTCAGGAATGAACACTGAAGCTTTCTTT. Variable domain in full (rest from reference TRBV9 and TRBJ1-1): DSGVTQTPKHLITATGQRVTLRCSPRSGDLSVYWYQQSLDQGLQFLIQYYNGEERAKGNILERFSAQQFPDLHSELNLSSLELGDSALYFCASSPRSGMNTEAFFGQGTRLTVV.

The chain employs TRBV10-2 and TRBJ2-7, with D uncertain. Germline values: CDR1 WSHSY, CDR2 SAAADI. The ends were cut back, 0 bases at V and 2 bases at J, with 8 bases in the middle. The length of the CDR3 is 14 residues. The CDR3: CASSESAVTYEQYF. The CDR3 DNA is TGCGCCAGCAGTGAGTCGGCGGTGACCTACGAGCAGTACTTC.

This rearrangement joins TRBV9 to TRBJ2-1, with a possible D match to TRBD2 (6 bases). Trimming took off 0 bases at V and 4 bases at J, with 14 bases between the two ends. The CDR3 spans 16 residues. Germline CDR1 reads SGDLS; CDR2 reads YYNGEE. The CDR3 reads CASSVEGGKGYNEQFF. DNA of the CDR3: TGTGCCAGCAGCGTAGAGGGCGGGAAGGGGTACAATGAGCAGTTCTTC.

V is TRBV3-1 (or the pseudogene TRBV3-2) and J is TRBJ2-1, with 7 bases matching TRBD2. J lost 5 bases, V lost 0 bases, and 13 bases had no gene match. CDR1 and CDR2 from the germline V gene are LGHDT and YNNKEL (reference sequence). The CDR3 is made up of 18 amino acids. The CDR3, as DNA: TGTGCCAGCAGCCAAGATTTTCTAGCGGCAAATACCAACAATGAGCAGTTCTTC. Encoded protein: CASSQDFLAANTNNEQFF.

This clone turned up a few times. This rearrangement joins TRBV7-9 to TRBJ1-1; the match to TRBD1 covers 7 bases. J was trimmed by 3 bases and V by 5 bases; bases with no gene match: 9. The CDR3 is 15 amino acids. The germline CDR1 and CDR2 sequences are SEHNR and FQNEAQ (reference sequence). In DNA form, the CDR3 reads TGTGCCAGCAGCCCAGGACAGGCGACAGACACTGAAGCTTTCTTT. Protein: CASSPGQATDTEAFF.

The gene calls are TRBV5-6 and TRBJ2-7; perhaps TRBD2 as D (5 bases). The CDR3 extends over 14 amino acids. The germline gives CDR1 SGHDT, CDR2 YYEEEE. Trimming took off 4 bases at V and 2 bases at J, with 13 bases between the two ends. The CDR3 reads CASSPYLGAYEQYF. As DNA, the CDR3 is TGTGCCAGCAGCCCCTACCTCGGGGCCTACGAGCAGTACTTC.

This clone has only one observation. The genes are TRBV2 and TRBJ1-2; 7 bases fit TRBD1. V was pared by 6 bases and J by 6 bases, with 10 bases of the junction left unmatched. The CDR3 is 14 residues long. In germline, CDR1 is SNHLY, CDR2 FYNNEI. CDR3 protein: CASRLTGNSDGYTF. The CDR3 nucleotides read TGTGCCAGCAGACTGACAGGGAATTCAGATGGCTACACCTTC.

V gene TRBV15 combines with J gene TRBJ2-4, with D possibly TRBD2 on 5 matching bases. The V end was cut by 1 base, the J end by 2 bases, with 9 bases between. This CDR3 is built from 15 residues. Germline V gives CDR1 LNHNV, CDR2 YYDKDF (reference sequence). The CDR3 here is CATSRGGNTKNIQYF. DNA for the CDR3: TGTGCCACCAGCAGAGGAGGGAACACCAAAAACATTCAGTACTTC. The whole variable domain, filled in from reference TRBV15 and TRBJ2-4, reads DAMVIQNPRYQVTQFGKPVTLSCSQTLNHNVMYWYQQKSSQAPKLLFHYYDKDFNNEADTPDNFQSRRPNTSFCFLDIRSPGLGDTAMYLCATSRGGNTKNIQYFGAGTRLSVL.

The chain is built from TRBV7-9 and TRBJ2-5, with a weak D call TRBD1 (6 bases). Trimming stripped 8 bases from V and 5 bases from J, with 18 bases between. The CDR3 totals 14 residues. Germline CDR1 and CDR2: SEHNR and FQNEAQ (reference sequence). The CDR3 sequence is CASGRSGVLETQYF. The CDR3 nucleotides are TGTGCCAGCGGGCGCTCAGGGGTTCTCGAGACCCAGTACTTC. The entire variable domain, with the rest obtained from reference TRBV7-9 and TRBJ2-5, is as follows: DTGVSQNPRHKITKRGQNVTFRCDPISEHNRLYWYRQTLGQGPEFLTYFQNEAQLEKSRLLSDRFSAERPKGSFSTLEIQRTEQGDSAMYLCASGRSGVLETQYFGPGTRLLVL.

The V call is TRBV5-4, the J call TRBJ2-3, with 7 bases lining up with TRBD1. The CDR3 contains 14 residues. Per germline, CDR1 SGHNT and CDR2 YYREEE (reference sequence). V shed 5 bases, J shed 4 bases, and the junction held 7 bases outside the gene matches. The CDR3 sequence is CASRTDRVSDTQYF. The CDR3 DNA reads TGTGCCAGCAGAACTGACAGGGTTTCAGATACGCAGTATTTT.

This rearrangement joins TRBV29-1 to TRBJ1-2; a possible D gene is TRBD1 (5 bases). Germline V gene sequence: CDR1 SQVTM, CDR2 ANQGSEA. CDR3 length: 10 amino acids. Trimming pared 6 bases from V and 6 bases from J, leaving 8 bases between. Here the CDR3 reads CSVVTDGYTF. CDR3 nucleotide sequence: TGCAGCGTCGTGACAGATGGCTACACCTTC. Full variable domain (outside the CDR3, taken from reference TRBV29-1 and TRBJ1-2): SAVISQKPSRDICQRGTSLTIQCQVDSQVTMMFWYRQQPGQSLTLIATANQGSEATYESGFVIDKFPISRPNLTFSTLTVSNMSPEDSSIYLCSVVTDGYTFGSGTRLTVV.